The 19 T cell receptor beta chains reported below all come from one sample, sequenced in a study of radiotherapy plus CTLA-4 blockade in lung cancer. The data were produced by immunoSEQ multiplex PCR, yet TCRdb's version contains in-frame clones alone and is incomplete. The sample records tens of thousands of clones, more than 60% being singletons. The sample consisted of peripheral blood, taken from a patient treated with radiotherapy plus ipilimumab. All receptors come from a human donor with non-small cell lung cancer who had stable disease on radiotherapy plus ipilimumab.

DNA of the CDR3: TGTGCCAGCACCACACAGGGAAGATTGGCTGAAGCTTTCTTT. Protein: CASTTQGRLAEAFF. The chain combines TRBV6-1 with TRBJ1-1, with TRBD1 as a possible D gene (6 bases). Between the trimmed V and J ends, which lost 7 bases and 6 bases, there was a span of 18 bases. Looked up from germline, CDR1 is MNHNS and CDR2 is SASEGT. The CDR3 spans 14 residues.

The rearrangement links TRBV21-1 to TRBJ2-7; no check of the table's D call, TRBD2, against the DNA was made. TRBV21-1 is designated a pseudogene. This CDR3 comprises 14 residues. The CDR3 coding sequence is TGTGCCAGCAGCAAAACCTGCGACTCCTACGAGCAGTACGTC. Encoded protein: CASSKTCDSYEQYV.

V gene TRBV6-1 combines with J gene TRBJ2-7, with D hard to call. The CDR3 covers 13 residues. Deletions cut 4 bases from V and 2 bases from J, with 9 bases between. Germline CDR1 and CDR2: MNHNS and SASEGT. CDR3 sequence (DNA): TGTGCCAGCAGTGTGGGCACAACCTACGAGCAGTACGTC. Amino acid sequence: CASSVGTTYEQYV.

The chain employs TRBV7-9 and TRBJ2-7; D not certain. The germline gives CDR1 SEHNR, CDR2 FQNEAQ (reference sequence). V gave up 3 bases and J gave up 3 bases, with 12 bases separating them. The CDR3 runs to 14 residues. The DNA of the CDR3 is TGTGCCAGCAGCTTGATGGACCATATCTACGAGCAGTACTTC. This sequence encodes CASSLMDHIYEQYF. The whole variable domain, filled in from reference TRBV7-9 and TRBJ2-7, reads DTGVSQNPRHKITKRGQNVTFRCDPISEHNRLYWYRQTLGQGPEFLTYFQNEAQLEKSRLLSDRFSAERPKGSFSTLEIQRTEQGDSAMYLCASSLMDHIYEQYFGPGTRLTVT.

The chain recombines TRBV6-6 with TRBJ1-2; D remains ambiguous. Trimming shortened V by 5 bases and J by 8 bases, and 18 bases separated the two germline ends. The length of the CDR3 is 14 residues. Germline V gene sequence: CDR1 MNHNY, CDR2 SVGAGI (reference sequence). The CDR3 nucleotides read TGTGCCAGCAGTCCATCGGACCGGACTCGGGGCTACACCTTC. Translating it yields CASSPSDRTRGYTF.

The V and J genes are TRBV27 and TRBJ1-6; D gene uncertain. Trimming cost V 5 bases and J 10 bases, with 15 bases left between them. This CDR3 has 14 amino acids. Germline V gives CDR1 MNHEY, CDR2 SMNVEV (reference sequence). The CDR3 coding sequence is TGTGCCAGCAGTCTTGGTGCTACTCCCTCACCCCTCCACTTT. It specifies CASSLGATPSPLHF.

V is TRBV5-1 and J is TRBJ1-1; D may be TRBD1 (5 bases). This CDR3 is 15 amino acids long. The V end lost 4 bases, the J end lost 5 bases, and 18 bases lay between the germline ends. Germline CDR1 reads SGHRS; CDR2 reads YFSETQ. CDR3 protein: CASSNPRGGTTEAFF. The CDR3 bases are TGCGCCAGCAGCAACCCCCGGGGGGGAACTACTGAAGCTTTCTTT.

The chain uses TRBV7-6 and TRBJ2-2; 7 bases align to TRBD1. CDR1 SGHVS and CDR2 FNYEAQ come from the germline V gene. CDR3 length: 15 amino acids. With 9 bases clipped from V and 5 bases from J, the junction kept 12 bases outside the gene matches. The CDR3: CASTMWVRGTGELFF. The CDR3 region has the DNA TGTGCCAGTACCATGTGGGTCAGGGGGACCGGGGAGCTGTTTTTT.

The rearrangement joins TRBV19 to TRBJ1-5; D remains ambiguous. Germline-derived CDR1 and CDR2 are LNHDA and SQIVND (reference sequence). This CDR3 has 11 amino acids. Trimming shortened V by 9 bases and J by 6 bases, and 9 bases separated the two germline ends. The CDR3 region has the DNA TGTGCCAGCGGGTCTCTTCAGCCCCAGCATTTT. It encodes CASGSLQPQHF.

The V and J genes are TRBV30 and TRBJ2-7; D possibly corresponds to TRBD1 (6 bases). The CDR3 contains 11 residues. Looked up from germline, CDR1 is GTSNPN and CDR2 is SVGIG (reference sequence). V lost 5 bases, J lost 2 bases, and 7 bases lay in between. The CDR3 loop reads CAWGGTYEQYF. CDR3 bases: TGTGCCTGGGGGGGCACCTACGAGCAGTACTTC.

This clone was found a few times. V usage is TRBV12-5 and J usage is TRBJ2-7, with no clear D. CDR1 is LGHNT and CDR2 is FRNRAP in the germline V gene. V was shortened by 5 bases and J by 6 bases, with 11 bases between the two germline ends. The CDR3 length is 12 residues. CDR3 protein: CASGPQIGEQYF. DNA of the CDR3: TGTGCTAGTGGTCCCCAGATAGGCGAGCAGTACTTC.

This clone was observed a few times. The V call is TRBV19, the J call TRBJ2-4; D possibly corresponds to TRBD1 (5 bases). This CDR3 comprises 16 residues. With 5 bases removed from V and 0 bases from J, the gap between germline ends came to 14 bases. Per germline, CDR1 LNHDA and CDR2 SQIVND (reference sequence). The chain's CDR3 is CASSARDPLAKNIQYF. DNA of the CDR3: TGTGCCAGTAGTGCCAGGGATCCGTTAGCCAAAAACATTCAGTACTTC.

V is TRBV18 and J is TRBJ1-1; 8 nucleotides align to TRBD1. V trimming: 1 base; J trimming: 0 bases; junction bases outside the gene matches: 10. CDR3 size: 18 residues. Germline V gives CDR1 KGHSH, CDR2 LQKENI. In nucleotides, the CDR3 is TGTGCCAGCTCACCACTCAGAACCGGGACAGGAATGAACACTGAAGCTTTCTTT. Protein: CASSPLRTGTGMNTEAFF.

This chain joins TRBV27 and TRBJ1-2, with unresolved D. The CDR3 is 13 residues long. Germline CDR1 is MNHEY and CDR2 is SMNVEV (reference sequence). V gave up 5 bases and J gave up 4 bases, with 11 bases separating them. CDR3 nucleotide sequence: TGTGCCAGCAGTCCTCAATGGGGCTATGGCTACACCTTC. Translating gives CASSPQWGYGYTF.

This clone was found a few times. V is TRBV19 and J is TRBJ1-3; the D is unclear. V was trimmed by 6 bases and J by 0 bases, leaving 9 bases between them. From germline, CDR1 is LNHDA and CDR2 SQIVND (reference sequence). The CDR3 length is 14 residues. CDR3 DNA: TGTGCCAGTAGGGATACCTTCTCTGGAAACACCATATATTTT. It encodes CASRDTFSGNTIYF.

There are a few counts of this clone. The chain recombines TRBV6-5 with TRBJ2-2, with D possibly matching TRBD1 (5 bases). The CDR3 contains 14 residues. CDR1 is MNHEY, CDR2 SVGAGI, per germline. Between the trimmed V and J ends, which lost 6 bases and 5 bases, there was a span of 13 bases. The CDR3 coding sequence is TGTGCCAGCAGCCTAGGGGAACAGACCGGGGAGCTGTTTTTT. This gives the protein CASSLGEQTGELFF.

This chain connects TRBV13 to TRBJ1-1; D not resolved. Germline V CDR1 and CDR2: PRHDT, FYEKMQ (reference sequence). The V end was cut by 0 bases, the J end by 1 base, with 12 bases between. This CDR3 has 16 residues. CDR3 nucleotide sequence: TGTGCCAGCAGCTTAGGGTCTCCAGTAGGGAACACTGAAGCTTTCTTT. As protein: CASSLGSPVGNTEAFF.

The rearrangement joins TRBV5-1 to TRBJ2-2, with a tentative D call TRBD1 (6 bases). The CDR3 is made up of 14 amino acids. CDR1 and CDR2 from the germline V gene are SGHRS and YFSETQ. Trimming stripped 2 bases from V and 5 bases from J, with 10 bases between. In DNA form, the CDR3 reads TGCGCCAGCAGCTTACAGGGAGCAACCGGGGAGCTGTTTTTT. This gives the protein CASSLQGATGELFF.

This sequence joins TRBV6-9 and TRBJ1-6, with D possibly matching TRBD1 (5 bases). The CDR3 is 15 amino acids. Trimming pared 5 bases from V and 13 bases from J, leaving 21 bases between. Per germline, CDR1 MNHGY and CDR2 SVAAGI. The CDR3, as DNA: TGTGCCAGCAGTGAAGAGGTCGGCCAGGGAGGCCCCCTCCACTTT. Amino acid sequence: CASSEEVGQGGPLHF.